This T cell receptor (beta chain) derives from a study of CD8 T cells in ankylosing spondylitis. TCRdb itself ran the 5' RACE reads through MiXCR, one entry per CDR3 protein. The repertoire has roughly 260,000 distinct CDR3 sequences, 15% to 20% of them found once; the top ten carry about 8.2%. Germline-derived CDR1 and CDR2 are SQVTM and ANQGSEA. Between the trimmed V and J ends, which lost 6 bases and 2 bases, there was a span of 12 bases. The CDR3 has 13 residues. This clonotype has ten or more counts. The target antigen is unknown. Whole-study findings and limits: Blood from ankylosing spondylitis patients appeared to carry a characteristic roughly eight-variant TCR beta motif.

What was sequenced was blood, either unsorted or a sorted T cell fraction (not recorded which). This chain links TRBV29-1 with TRBJ2-3; weak D call: TRBD1 (6 bases). The receptor's source is a male donor with ankylosing spondylitis or in good health (not recorded which). The CDR3 spells CSVKDSFTDTQYF. The CDR3, as DNA: TGCAGCGTCAAGGACAGTTTCACAGATACGCAGTATTTT.